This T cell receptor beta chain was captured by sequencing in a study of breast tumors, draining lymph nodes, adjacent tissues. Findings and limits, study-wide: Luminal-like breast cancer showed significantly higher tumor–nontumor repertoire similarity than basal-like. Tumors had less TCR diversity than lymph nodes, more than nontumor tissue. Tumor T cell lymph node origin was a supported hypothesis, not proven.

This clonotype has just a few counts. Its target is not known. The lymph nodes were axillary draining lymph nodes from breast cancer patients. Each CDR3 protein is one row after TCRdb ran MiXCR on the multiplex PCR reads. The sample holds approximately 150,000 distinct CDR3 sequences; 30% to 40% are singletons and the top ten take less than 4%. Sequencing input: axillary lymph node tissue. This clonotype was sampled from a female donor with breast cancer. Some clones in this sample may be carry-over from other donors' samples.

The CDR3 loop is CASSFGGMNTEAFF. The CDR3 nucleotides read TGTGCCAGCAGTTTTGGGGGGATGAACACTGAAGCTTTCTTT. The chain couples TRBV12-3 or TRBV12-4 to TRBJ1-1, with D possibly TRBD1 on 5 matching bases. The V end lost 3 bases, the J end lost 0 bases, and 8 bases lay between the germline ends. The CDR3 consists of 14 residues.